The rows below give T cell receptor beta chains drawn from one sample of a study of shared clonotypes between healthy human individuals. The protocol was immunoSEQ multiplex PCR, while the TCRdb copy is restricted to in-frame clones and leaves out a portion. The table has approximately 600,000 clones, 90% to 95% seen once. The sequenced sample was naive CD8+ T cells sorted from blood. Receptor source: a woman in her thirties in good health. The CDR3 runs from the conserved cysteine through the conserved F or W. D genes are given only for firm matches. Part of the rows lack a size; the others show once, few, many or a class for expanded clones.

J gene	V gene	D gene	clone size	CDR3 protein	CDR3 DNA
TRBJ2-4	TRBV13	-	-	CASSLEAAKNIQYF	TGTGCCAGCAGCTTAGAAGCGGCCAAAAACATTCAGTACTTC
TRBJ2-1	TRBV27	-	-	CASSLTGSSYNEQFF	TGTGCCAGCAGTTTGACAGGCAGTTCCTACAATGAGCAGTTCTTC
TRBJ2-1	TRBV28	TRBD1	once	CASSGTGGNEQFF	TGTGCCAGCAGTGGTACAGGGGGAAATGAGCAGTTCTTC
TRBJ1-3	TRBV7-8	-	-	CASSLFRGSRASGNTIYF	TGTGCCAGCAGCTTATTCCGGGGGTCTAGGGCGTCCGGAAACACCATATATTTT
TRBJ2-7	TRBV28	-	-	CASVPGEASSLGEQYF	TGTGCCAGCGTTCCAGGGGAGGCTAGCTCGCTCGGAGAGCAGTACTTC
TRBJ1-4	TRBV2	TRBD1	-	CASSRGQGIATNEKLFF	TGTGCCAGCAGCCGGGGACAGGGAATTGCAACTAATGAAAAACTGTTTTTT
TRBJ2-1	TRBV2	TRBD2	-	CASSGGNNEQFF	TGTGCCAGCAGCGGGGGGAACAATGAGCAGTTCTTC
TRBJ1-1	TRBV4-1	-	-	CASSPGAGGTEAFF	TGCGCCAGCAGCCCCGGGGCCGGAGGGACTGAAGCTTTCTTT
TRBJ2-7	TRBV19	-	-	CASSTPRDSYEQYF	TGTGCCAGTAGTACCCCGCGGGACAGCTACGAGCAGTACTTC
TRBJ2-7	TRBV27	-	-	CASPSGPRSYEQYF	TGTGCCAGCCCCTCCGGTCCCCGCTCCTACGAGCAGTACTTC
TRBJ2-3	TRBV7-9	TRBD2	-	CASSQSNIAGGPGDTQYF	TGTGCCAGCAGCCAATCGAATATAGCGGGAGGGCCCGGAGATACGCAGTATTTT
TRBJ2-1	TRBV2	TRBD1	-	CASAKGAITYNEQFF	TGTGCCAGCGCAAAGGGGGCGATCACCTACAATGAGCAGTTCTTC
TRBJ2-2	TRBV7-9	-	-	CASSPAWLEAGELFF	TGTGCCAGCAGCCCGGCTTGGCTTGAGGCCGGGGAGCTGTTTTTT
TRBJ2-7	TRBV11-2	TRBD2	-	CASRISGTDEQYF	TGTGCCAGCAGGATCAGCGGGACCGACGAGCAGTACTTC
TRBJ2-1	TRBV7-8	-	-	CASSLENFDEQFF	TGTGCCAGCAGCTTAGAAAACTTCGATGAGCAGTTCTTC
TRBJ2-7	TRBV28	TRBD1	-	CASSFNSGQGRYEQYF	TGTGCCAGCAGTTTTAACTCGGGACAGGGACGCTACGAGCAGTACTTC
TRBJ1-4	TRBV7-9	-	-	CASSRAGDPTTNEKLFF	TGTGCCAGCAGCCGGGCGGGGGACCCTACAACTAATGAAAAACTGTTTTTT
TRBJ2-5	TRBV7-9	-	-	CASSPPDHRIQETQYF	TGTGCCAGCAGCCCTCCCGACCACAGGATCCAAGAGACCCAGTACTTC
TRBJ2-7	TRBV10-3	TRBD2	once	CAISGTSGRHYEQYF	TGTGCCATCAGCGGGACTAGCGGGAGACACTACGAGCAGTACTTC
TRBJ2-1	TRBV7-2	TRBD2	once	CASSLTSTSGNNEQFF	TGTGCCAGCAGCTTAACTTCCACTAGCGGAAACAATGAGCAGTTCTTC
TRBJ2-5	TRBV9	-	once	CASSAEPGTFGEQYF	TGTGCCAGCAGCGCCGAACCAGGGACCTTCGGGGAGCAGTACTTC
TRBJ2-1	TRBV7-9	-	-	CASSLRRDEQFF	TGTGCCAGCAGCTTAAGGCGCGATGAGCAGTTCTTC
TRBJ2-1	TRBV7-6	-	-	CASSLDSSSYNEQFF	TGTGCCAGCAGCTTAGACTCGAGCTCCTACAATGAGCAGTTCTTC
TRBJ2-1	TRBV5-1	-	-	CASSLNDEQFF	TGCGCCAGCAGCTTGAACGATGAGCAGTTCTTC
TRBJ2-3	TRBV5-4	-	-	CASSLGGDTQYF	TGTGCCAGCAGCTTGGGCGGAGATACGCAGTATTTT
TRBJ2-7	TRBV28	TRBD1	-	CASSPGQGRVYEQYF	TGTGCCAGCAGCCCAGGACAGGGAAGGGTTTACGAGCAGTACTTC
TRBJ1-5	TRBV4-1	-	-	CASSQVALSNQPQHF	TGCGCCAGCAGCCAAGTGGCACTCAGCAATCAGCCCCAGCATTTT
TRBJ1-4	TRBV5-1	TRBD1	-	CASSLGPGTGGTILMDEKLFF	TGCGCCAGCAGCTTGGGTCCCGGGACAGGGGGCACTATACTTATGGATGAAAAACTGTTTTTT
TRBJ1-2	TRBV6-5	-	-	CASNPGVGPNYGYTF	TGTGCCAGCAACCCGGGGGTGGGACCTAACTATGGCTACACCTTC
TRBJ2-5	TRBV7-9	TRBD2	once	CASSLVLAGAVTQYF	TGTGCCAGCAGCTTAGTACTAGCGGGAGCGGTGACCCAGTACTTC
TRBJ1-2	TRBV6-5	-	-	CASSAYPGPYGYTF	TGTGCCAGCAGTGCTTACCCCGGGCCCTATGGCTACACCTTC
TRBJ2-1	TRBV9	-	-	CASSVGGDNEQFF	TGTGCCAGCAGCGTAGGGGGGGATAATGAGCAGTTCTTC
TRBJ1-3	TRBV30	TRBD1	-	CAWSAEGAFSGNTIYF	TGTGCCTGGAGCGCCGAGGGGGCTTTCTCTGGAAACACCATATATTTT
TRBJ2-7	TRBV27	TRBD1	-	CASSSGTGGYEQYF	TGTGCCAGCAGTAGCGGGACAGGGGGATACGAGCAGTACTTC
TRBJ2-7	TRBV5-6	TRBD2	-	CASRLAAHYEQYF	TGTGCCAGCAGACTAGCGGCGCACTACGAGCAGTACTTC
TRBJ2-7	TRBV6-5	-	-	CASSYSTGVGEQYF	TGTGCCAGCAGTTACTCGACGGGAGTTGGAGAGCAGTACTTC
TRBJ2-7	TRBV27	-	-	CASSSRGRYEQYF	TGTGCCAGCAGTTCCAGGGGTAGGTACGAGCAGTACTTC
TRBJ1-1	TRBV5-8	-	-	CASSLFPIMNTEAFF	TGTGCCAGCAGCTTGTTTCCGATCATGAACACTGAAGCTTTCTTT
TRBJ1-2	TRBV7-6	-	-	CASSLEAEGGPYGYTF	TGTGCCAGCAGCTTAGAGGCCGAGGGCGGCCCCTACGGCTACACCTTC
TRBJ2-7	TRBV2	TRBD2	-	CASSERAGNSYEQYF	TGTGCCAGCAGTGAAAGAGCGGGGAACTCCTACGAGCAGTACTTC
TRBJ2-7	TRBV19	TRBD2	-	CASSRELGLAGPYEQYF	TGTGCCAGTAGCCGAGAACTTGGACTAGCGGGACCCTACGAGCAGTACTTC
TRBJ2-2	TRBV5-6	-	-	CASSSGTGTGELFF	TGTGCCAGCAGCTCCGGGACCGGCACCGGGGAGCTGTTTTTT
TRBJ2-7	TRBV5-4	-	-	CASSFPDQGTYEQYF	TGTGCCAGCAGTTTCCCTGACCAGGGGACCTACGAGCAGTACTTC
TRBJ2-1	TRBV5-1	TRBD2	-	CASSPRGLGTSGKNEQFF	TGCGCCAGCAGCCCCAGGGGGCTTGGGACTAGCGGGAAGAATGAGCAGTTCTTC
TRBJ2-7	TRBV10-3	-	-	CAISAWAEGTYEQYF	TGTGCCATCAGCGCGTGGGCAGAGGGGACCTACGAGCAGTACTTC
TRBJ2-7	TRBV4-1	-	-	CASSQEVNRNEQYF	TGCGCCAGCAGCCAAGAGGTCAATCGGAACGAGCAGTACTTC
TRBJ1-3	TRBV5-1	TRBD1	-	CASSLTGTVSAGNTIYF	TGCGCCAGCAGCCTGACCGGGACAGTTTCAGCTGGAAACACCATATATTTT
TRBJ2-5	TRBV18	-	-	CASSPRRAEKETQYF	TGTGCCAGCTCACCACGGAGAGCGGAAAAAGAGACCCAGTACTTC
TRBJ2-3	TRBV2	-	-	CASSDPGLDRDTQYF	TGTGCCAGCAGTGACCCGGGTCTCGATCGGGATACGCAGTATTTT
TRBJ2-7	TRBV4-2	TRBD2	-	CASSQLAGGFYEQYF	TGTGCCAGCAGCCAACTAGCGGGGGGGTTCTACGAGCAGTACTTC
TRBJ2-7	TRBV5-8	TRBD1	-	CASSWGQGYDPIDEQYF	TGTGCCAGCAGCTGGGGACAGGGGTACGACCCGATCGACGAGCAGTACTTC
TRBJ2-7	TRBV6-4	TRBD2	-	CASSGTSGRGPYEQYF	TGTGCCAGCAGCGGGACTAGCGGGAGGGGTCCCTACGAGCAGTACTTC
TRBJ1-1	TRBV4-2	TRBD1	-	CASSLGGQGYLNTEAFF	TGTGCCAGCAGCTTGGGGGGACAGGGATACCTGAACACTGAAGCTTTCTTT
TRBJ1-1	TRBV6-5	TRBD1	-	CASSGQVNTEAFF	TGTGCCAGCAGTGGACAGGTGAACACTGAAGCTTTCTTT
TRBJ2-1	TRBV7-6	-	-	CASSLDGEALNNEQFF	TGTGCCAGCAGCTTAGATGGGGAAGCGCTAAACAATGAGCAGTTCTTC